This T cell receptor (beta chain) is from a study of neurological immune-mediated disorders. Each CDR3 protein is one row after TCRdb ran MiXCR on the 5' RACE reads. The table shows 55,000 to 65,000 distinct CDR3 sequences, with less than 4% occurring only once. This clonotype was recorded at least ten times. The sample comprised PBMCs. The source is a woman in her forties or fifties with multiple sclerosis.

CDR3 in amino acids: CASSEQVNSNIQYF. In DNA, the CDR3 is TGTGCCAGCAGTGAACAGGTCAATTCAAACATTCAGTACTTC. This chain uses TRBV6-4 with TRBJ2-4; possible D gene TRBD1, 5 bases. There are 14 residues in the CDR3. Germline V CDR1 and CDR2: MRHNA, SNTAGT. V lost 3 bases and J lost 6, with 12 bases in between.